A single sample is the source of the 10 T cell receptor beta chains below, sequenced in a study of blood T cells in healthy people across ages. Next came a second PCR, run for about 7 to 12 cycles, which used a sample-barcoded 5' primer along with a J-beta primer mix. A single record per CDR3 protein comes from TCRdb applying MiXCR to the 5' RACE reads. This table has fewer than 800,000 distinct CDR3 sequences, over 45% appearing once. Sequenced: blood. The receptors come from a woman aged 55-70 years in good health.

This clonotype was seen only a few times. The J gene is TRBJ2-7, the V gene TRBV7-9; D may be TRBD1 (5 bases). Between the trimmed V and J ends, which lost 9 bases and 6 bases, there was a span of 15 bases. The CDR3 is 12 residues long. Germline V CDR1 and CDR2: SEHNR, FQNEAQ (reference sequence). The CDR3 protein is CASSAQGREQYF. The DNA of the CDR3 is TGTGCCAGTTCCGCTCAGGGTCGCGAGCAGTACTTC. Full variable domain (missing parts from reference TRBV7-9 and TRBJ2-7): DTGVSQNPRHKITKRGQNVTFRCDPISEHNRLYWYRQTLGQGPEFLTYFQNEAQLEKSRLLSDRFSAERPKGSFSTLEIQRTEQGDSAMYLCASSAQGREQYFGPGTRLTVT.

The chain uses TRBV29-1 and TRBJ1-1; TRBD1 agrees at 9 bases. The germline V gene encodes CDR1 SQVTM and CDR2 ANQGSEA. The junction had 13 bases not matched to a gene; V was cut back by 4 bases and J by 4 bases. The CDR3 contains 16 residues. The CDR3 nucleotides read TGCAGCGTTGGGGACAGGGCATTCTCTCACGGCACTGAAGCTTTCTTT. Its protein product is CSVGDRAFSHGTEAFF.

The V call is TRBV3-1, the J call TRBJ1-2; 10 bases fit TRBD1. This CDR3 is built from 18 residues. V shed 0 bases and J 8 bases; nucleotides not matched to a gene: 15. CDR1 LGHDT and CDR2 YNNKEL come from the germline V gene (reference sequence). CDR3 nucleotides: TGTGCCAGCAGCCAAGATCCGGGACGAAGGACAGGGGGACGCGGCTACACCTTC. This encodes CASSQDPGRRTGGRGYTF.

V gene TRBV12-5 combines with J gene TRBJ1-2, with 7 nucleotides matching TRBD1. This CDR3 is built from 13 residues. V lost 6 bases and J lost 7; bases outside the gene matches: 8. Germline loops: CDR1 LGHNT, CDR2 FRNRAP. The CDR3 region has the DNA TGTGCTAGTGGCAGAGACAGGGACCGTGGCTACACCTTC. Translation: CASGRDRDRGYTF.

The chain has TRBV12-3 or TRBV12-4 and TRBJ1-1, with no clear D. The CDR3 spans 13 residues. Trimming pared 5 bases from V and 2 bases from J, leaving 9 bases between. CDR3 nucleotide sequence: TGTGCCAGCAGTACTACACCTAACACTGAAGCTTTCTTT. Its protein product is CASSTTPNTEAFF.

This clonotype was detected only a few times. The genes are TRBV20-1 and TRBJ2-7; D not resolved. Germline values: CDR1 DFQATT, CDR2 SNEGSKA (reference sequence). Trimming took 6 bases from V and 2 from J, leaving 17 bases between them. The CDR3 loop spans 14 amino acids. In DNA, the CDR3 is TGCAGTGCCACTAATCGGGCCACGACCTACGAGCAGTACTTC. It encodes CSATNRATTYEQYF.

This clonotype was seen only a few times. As DNA, the CDR3 is TGTGCCAGCCGACAAGGAGGTTCAGGGGTCCCCTACGAGCAGTACTTC. Protein product: CASRQGGSGVPYEQYF. V usage is TRBV6-2 or TRBV6-3 and J usage is TRBJ2-7, with D possibly being TRBD1 (6 bases). The CDR3 has 16 residues. Germline V lookup: CDR1 MNHEY, CDR2 SVGEGT. V lost 8 bases to trimming and J lost 2 bases, with 22 bases between them.

The chain recombines TRBV12-3 or TRBV12-4 with TRBJ2-6; no clear D. V was trimmed by 8 bases and J by 0 bases, leaving 8 bases between them. The CDR3 has 14 residues. The CDR3 sequence: CASGHNSGANVLTF. The CDR3 DNA sequence: TGTGCCAGCGGGCATAACTCTGGGGCCAACGTCCTGACTTTC.

This CDR3 reads CASSAPGQLYNEQYF. In nucleotides, the CDR3 is TGTGCCAGCAGTGCACCGGGACAACTCTACAATGAGCAGTACTTC. The gene calls are TRBV25-1 and TRBJ2-5; D might be TRBD1 (6 bases). CDR3 length equals 15 residues. Per germline, CDR1 MGHDK and CDR2 SYGVNS. The ends were cut back, 4 bases at V and 11 bases at J, with 23 bases in the middle.

The rearrangement uses TRBV10-3 and TRBJ1-3; tentatively, D is TRBD1 (6 bases). The CDR3 runs to 16 residues. Trimming removed 5 bases at V and 0 bases at J, with 14 bases between. The germline CDR1 and CDR2 sequences are ENHRY and SYGVKD. The CDR3 nucleotides are TGTGCCATCAGTTTGACAGGCCCTGCCTCTGGAAACACCATATATTTT. This translates into CAISLTGPASGNTIYF.